This T cell receptor beta chain was identified in a study of T cell clonality in common variable immunodeficiency. The germline V and J ends were trimmed by 3 bases and 6 bases, with 18 bases remaining between them. Germline V gene lookup returns CDR1 GTSNPN and CDR2 SVGIG (reference sequence). CDR3 length: 14 residues. Profiling relied on immunoSEQ multiplex PCR, and the TCRdb table lists in-frame clones only, not all of them. The specimen has around 45,000 clones, none found just once. About this clone: Its target is not known. The CDR3 end falls 3 residues outside the read, so it is completed with the germline J gene.

Study findings and constraints: CVID subjects shared fewer TCRbeta clones than healthy controls did.

The source material was peripheral blood mononuclear cells. The receptor comes from a person aged 18-69 years in good health. The chain carries TRBV30 and TRBJ2-7, with a tentative D call TRBD1 (5 bases). Partial CDR3 DNA: TGTGCCTGGAGAGGGGCAGGCTACTACGTCGAG. As protein: CAWRGAGYYVE. The full-length CDR3 reads as CAWRGAGYYVEQYF.